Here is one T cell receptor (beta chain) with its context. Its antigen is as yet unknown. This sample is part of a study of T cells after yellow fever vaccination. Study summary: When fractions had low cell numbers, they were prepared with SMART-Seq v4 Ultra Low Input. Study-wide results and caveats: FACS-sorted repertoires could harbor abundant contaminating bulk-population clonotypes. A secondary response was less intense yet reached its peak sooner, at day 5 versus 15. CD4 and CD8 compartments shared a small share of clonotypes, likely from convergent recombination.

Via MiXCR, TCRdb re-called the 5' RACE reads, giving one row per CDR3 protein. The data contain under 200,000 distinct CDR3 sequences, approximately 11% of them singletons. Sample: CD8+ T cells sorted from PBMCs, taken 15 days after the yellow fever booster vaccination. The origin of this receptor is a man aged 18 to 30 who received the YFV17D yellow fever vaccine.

CDR3 DNA sequence: TGCGCCAGCAGCGCAGGACAGGCACGAATCTCCTATGGCAATCAGCCCCAGCATTTT. The encoded protein is CASSAGQARISYGNQPQHF. The gene calls are TRBV5-1 and TRBJ1-5; 7 bases map to TRBD1. With V trimmed by 4 bases and J by 2 bases, 18 bases remained unmatched. There are 19 residues in the CDR3. Germline lookup yields CDR1 SGHRS and CDR2 YFSETQ.